This TCR beta chain was sequenced in a study of blood T cell repertoires in COVID-19. In the study overall: Sites in the United States, Italy and Spain provided acute and convalescent COVID-19 samples.

Here immunoSEQ multiplex PCR was the method, and the copy in TCRdb shows in-frame clones only, minus some. The sample lists approximately 130,000 clones, roughly 86% seen once, with 10% to 15% in the top ten. The germline CDR1 and CDR2 sequences are KGHSH and LQKENI. The CDR3 extends over 12 amino acids. The V gene lost 4 bases and the J gene lost 5 bases, with 9 bases spanning the gap. The receptor's source is a human donor in a cohort sampled during active COVID-19. The specimen sequenced was peripheral blood. The chain joins TRBV18 to TRBJ2-7, with D perhaps TRBD1 (6 bases). The CDR3 DNA reads as TGTGCCAGCTCACGTGGGGACAACGAGCAGTACTTC. Its protein product is CASSRGDNEQYF.